This T cell receptor (beta chain) was recorded in a study of OX40 agonist ivuxolimab in advanced cancers. Study context: Ivuxolimab, which patients received intravenously every 2 weeks, was dosed at 0.01 to 10 mg/kg. Prior checkpoint blockade (anti-PD-1, anti-PD-L1 or anti-CTLA-4) was permitted; under 50% had it. The study reported partial responses in three patients: one hepatocellular carcinoma, two cutaneous melanoma.

Here immunoSEQ multiplex PCR was the method, and the copy in TCRdb shows in-frame clones only, minus some. The sample has under 90,000 clones, 90% seen once. On cycle 4 day 1 and cycle 7 day 1, as well as at baseline, blood was sampled. The receptor was derived from an adult with an advanced solid tumor such as melanoma, head and neck, liver or kidney cancer. Here the sequenced sample was CD4+ or CD8+ T cells sorted from blood, taken in a trial of the OX40 agonist ivuxolimab.

As DNA, the CDR3 is TGTGCCAGCAGTTCCGGGCCTGTCCGAAACACCATATATTTT. This encodes CASSSGPVRNTIYF. The V call is TRBV2, the J call TRBJ1-3; D call uncertain. Germline V gene sequence: CDR1 SNHLY, CDR2 FYNNEI. V shed 5 bases and J shed 5 bases, with 13 bases lying between them. The CDR3 length is 14 residues.